These 7 T cell receptor beta chains were all obtained from the same sample, sequenced in a study of T-cell memory formation after mild COVID-19. Via MiXCR, TCRdb re-called the 5' RACE reads, giving one row per CDR3 protein. This sample has about 600,000 distinct CDR3 sequences, with about a fifth found just once. Sequenced: PBMCs or a T cell subset sorted from them (not recorded which). The receptors originated from an adult woman who had mild COVID-19 (a few samples of this study predate the infection). Cell type and time point are not known.

V and J are TRBV9 and TRBJ1-4; D gene uncertain. This CDR3 has 14 residues. Germline CDR1 and CDR2: SGDLS and YYNGEE. Trimming took 2 bases from V and 7 from J, leaving 12 bases between them. The CDR3 coding sequence is TGTGCCAGCAGCGTCGAATCTTTTGGTGAAAAACTGTTTTTT. Translation: CASSVESFGEKLFF.

The genes are TRBV20-1 and TRBJ2-7; D ambiguous. V gave up 4 bases and J gave up 5 bases, with 15 bases separating them. Germline CDR1 reads DFQATT; CDR2 reads SNEGSKA (reference sequence). The CDR3 runs 13 residues. DNA of the CDR3: TGCAGTGCTAAAGAGAATAGACGAGACGAGCAGTACTTC. Protein product: CSAKENRRDEQYF.

This clonotype was seen a handful of times. The chain uses TRBV6-5 and TRBJ2-6, with D tentatively TRBD1 (6 bases). Trimming cost V 4 bases and J 0 bases, with 16 bases left between them. Looked up from germline, CDR1 is MNHEY and CDR2 is SVGAGI. This CDR3 comprises 18 residues. CDR3 loop: CASSWRTATISGANVLTF. The CDR3 coding sequence is TGTGCCAGCAGTTGGAGGACAGCCACGATCTCTGGGGCCAACGTCCTGACTTTC.

This clonotype came up a few times. This sequence joins TRBV24-1 and TRBJ2-3; 7 bases fit TRBD1. The V and J ends lost 4 bases and 3 bases, in that order; junction bases with no gene match: 6. CDR3 size: 15 residues. Looked up from germline, CDR1 is KGHDR and CDR2 is SFDVKD. The chain's CDR3 is CATSESGTATDTQYF. The CDR3 nucleotides are TGTGCCACCAGTGAGTCCGGGACAGCTACAGATACGCAGTATTTT.

This clonotype was detected a few times. The chain couples TRBV7-2 to TRBJ2-1; D call uncertain. Germline loops: CDR1 SGHTA, CDR2 FQGNSA. V was trimmed by 5 bases and J by 7 bases, leaving 9 bases between them. The CDR3 sequence is 12 residues long. The CDR3 here is CASSPSVNEQFF. CDR3 DNA sequence: TGTGCCAGCAGCCCGAGCGTTAATGAGCAGTTCTTC.

The table lists this clonotype with a few counts. CDR3 sequence: CASSLPLGYEQYF. The CDR3 coding sequence is TGTGCCAGCAGCCTCCCTTTAGGGTACGAGCAGTACTTC. This chain uses TRBV5-6 with TRBJ2-7, with D hard to call. The CDR3 is 13 residues long. V was trimmed by 4 bases and J by 4 bases, leaving 12 bases between them. Per germline, CDR1 SGHDT and CDR2 YYEEEE.

This clonotype was seen ten or more times. This chain connects TRBV5-6 to TRBJ2-7; D gene uncertain. Looked up from germline, CDR1 is SGHDT and CDR2 is YYEEEE. The length of the CDR3 is 12 residues. V was trimmed by 1 base and J by 5 bases, leaving 7 bases between them. The CDR3 DNA reads as TGTGCCAGCAGCTTGTTTGGGGACGAGCAGTACTTC. This encodes CASSLFGDEQYF.